This T cell receptor beta chain was profiled in a study of T cell repertoires in cytomegalovirus infection. Study summary: It can be stated that public TCR beta signatures indicated CMV infection as well as a matching HLA type.

This clonotype was seen repeatedly, ten times or more. Its specificity is unknown. From the reads, TCRdb called clonotypes with MiXCR, one entry per CDR3 protein. The data contain under 250,000 distinct CDR3 sequences, approximately 13% of them singletons. Study findings and constraints: In two of eight donors, the top clonotype was HLA-C-restricted CMV-specific.

This sequence originates from a human donor in good health (CMV status not recorded). Some clones in this sample may be carry-over from other donors' samples. The sample comprised PBMCs.

The CDR3, as DNA: TGTGCCAGCAGCTTGGAGCTAGCGGTAGCCAAAAACATTCAGTACTTC. As protein: CASSLELAVAKNIQYF. The gene calls are TRBV7-2 and TRBJ2-4, with TRBD2 matching 7 bases. From germline, CDR1 is SGHTA and CDR2 FQGNSA. The ends lost 3 bases at V and 0 bases at J; junction bases unmatched: 5. CDR3 length equals 16 residues. The variable domain in full, with the rest retrieved from reference TRBV7-2 and TRBJ2-4, is GAGVSQSPSNKVTEKGKDVELRCDPISGHTALYWYRQSLGQGLEFLIYFQGNSAPDKSGLPSDRFSAERTGGSVSTLTIQRTQQEDSAVYLCASSLELAVAKNIQYFGAGTRLSVL.